This TCR beta chain appears in the sequencing data of a study of OX40 agonist ivuxolimab in advanced cancers. Turning to the study itself: Patients got intravenous ivuxolimab at 0.01 to 10 mg/kg every 2 weeks. Those enrolled were approximately 83% male, with a mean age of roughly 62 years and ages from about 20 to 80. General study findings and limits: Normalized expansion of T-cell clones was also low for some nonresponders. At 0.1 to 3.0 mg/kg and by week 6, CD4+ and CD8+ T cells in the blood had expanded clonally.

Profiled with immunoSEQ multiplex PCR; TCRdb holds only in-frame clones, not every one. This sample has some 76,000 clones, with about 80% found just once. The J segment lost 4 bases and the V segment lost 6 bases, leaving 3 bases of the junction unmatched. CDR1 and CDR2 from the germline V gene are LGHNT and FRNRAP. CDR3 length equals 13 residues. On this clone itself: No antigen is known for it.

V usage is TRBV12-5 and J usage is TRBJ2-3, with 8 bases identical to TRBD1. Sequenced material: CD4+ or CD8+ T cells sorted from blood, taken in a trial of the OX40 agonist ivuxolimab. The clonotype originates from an adult with an advanced solid tumor such as melanoma, head and neck, liver or kidney cancer. CDR3 in amino acids: CASGPGQADTQYF. As DNA, the CDR3 is TGTGCTAGTGGGCCGGGACAGGCAGATACGCAGTATTTT.